Here is one TCR beta chain with its context. Assay: immunoSEQ multiplex PCR; the TCRdb copy retains only in-frame clones and omits some. The sample has 70,000 to 80,000 clones, roughly 75% seen once. The data are from a study of T cell responses to AZD1222 COVID-19 vaccine. Germline CDR1 reads MNHNS; CDR2 reads SASEGT. V was cut by 2 bases and J by 4 bases, with 14 bases left in between. The CDR3 extends over 15 amino acids. The sample here was peripheral blood, taken 28 days after the second AZD1222 dose. This clonotype was obtained from an adult who received the AZD1222 COVID-19 vaccine. The rearrangement uses TRBV6-1 and TRBJ1-2; weak D call: TRBD1 (5 bases). CDR3 nucleotides: TGTGCCAGCAGTGAAACGGCAGGGATAAGCTATGGCTACACCTTC. Its translation: CASSETAGISYGYTF.